The rows below give T cell receptor beta chains drawn from one sample of a study of T cells in tuberculosis. Generated by immunoSEQ multiplex PCR, the TCRdb table keeps only in-frame clones and is missing some. The sample consists of 25,000 to 35,000 clones, roughly 90% of them appearing once. The sequencing input was PBMCs. These receptors originate from a donor aged 10-30 years with latent tuberculosis or without tuberculosis infection. Some clones in this sample may be carry-over from other donors' samples. The CDR3 runs from the conserved cysteine through the conserved F or W. Each record gives: V gene, J gene, CDR3 protein.

>TRBV5-6|TRBJ2-7
CASSLRDRGSYEQYF
>TRBV4-2|TRBJ2-7
CASSQERNLNYEQYF
>TRBV2|TRBJ1-2
CASSPGTGAFKSYGYTF
>TRBV5-5|TRBJ1-1
CASSLGQRNTEAFF
>TRBV4-1|TRBJ2-1
CASSRPLLVPSSYNEQFF
>TRBV27|TRBJ1-1
CASRLTENTEAFF
>TRBV9|TRBJ2-1
CASTLTGSHNEQFF
>TRBV5-1|TRBJ2-1
CASTLRGTEQFF
>TRBV4-1|TRBJ2-7
CASSHGLASSGEQYF
>TRBV30|TRBJ2-1
CAWSRDSYNEQFF
>TRBV19|TRBJ1-2
CASSEQGPGYTF